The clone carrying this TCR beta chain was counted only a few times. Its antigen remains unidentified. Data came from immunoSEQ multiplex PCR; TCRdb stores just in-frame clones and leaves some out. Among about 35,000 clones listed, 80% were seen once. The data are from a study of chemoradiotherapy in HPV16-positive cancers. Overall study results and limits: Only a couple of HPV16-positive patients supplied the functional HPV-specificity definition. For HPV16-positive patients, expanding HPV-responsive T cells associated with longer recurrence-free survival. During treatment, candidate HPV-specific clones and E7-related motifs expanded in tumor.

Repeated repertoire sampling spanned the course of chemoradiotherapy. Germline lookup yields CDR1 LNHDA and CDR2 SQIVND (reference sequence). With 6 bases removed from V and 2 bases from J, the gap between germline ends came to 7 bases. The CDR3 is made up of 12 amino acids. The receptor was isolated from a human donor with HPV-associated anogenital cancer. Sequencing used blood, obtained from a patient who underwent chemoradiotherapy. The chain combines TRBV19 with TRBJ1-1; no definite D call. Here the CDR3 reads CASRLTNTEAFF. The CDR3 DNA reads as TGTGCCAGTAGGCTGACTAACACTGAAGCTTTCTTT.